Presented here are 2 T cell receptor beta chains from one specimen sequenced in a study of T cell responses to AZD1222 COVID-19 vaccine. TCRdb's copy holds only in-frame clones and misses some; the assay was immunoSEQ multiplex PCR. The repertoire consists of 95,000 to 100,000 clones, with roughly 87% occurring once and the leading ten covering about 1.5%. The sample consisted of peripheral blood, taken on day 0 of AZD1222 vaccination. The origin of the receptors is an adult in good health.

The rearrangement links TRBV30 to TRBJ1-1; D gene uncertain. CDR3 length: 13 residues. Trimming stripped 0 bases from V and 1 base from J, with 6 bases between. Germline V gene sequence: CDR1 GTSNPN, CDR2 SVGIG (reference sequence). CDR3: CAWSVLKNTEAFF. CDR3 DNA: TGTGCCTGGAGTGTCCTTAAGAACACTGAAGCTTTCTTT.

The chain uses TRBV6-6 and TRBJ1-6; possible D gene TRBD1, 5 bases. The CDR3 contains 15 residues. Germline CDR1 is MNHNY and CDR2 is SVGAGI (reference sequence). V was clipped by 4 bases and J by 5 bases, with 12 bases between them. The CDR3 bases are TGTGCCAGCAGTTTTGGGGCAGAACATAATTCACCCCTCCACTTT. Amino acids: CASSFGAEHNSPLHF.